This T cell receptor (beta chain) comes out of a study of blood T cell repertoires in COVID-19. Study-wide background: Specimens from acute and convalescent COVID-19 originated in the United States, Italy and Spain. T cells, B-cell-depleted T cells, or PBMCs supplied cDNA or gDNA.

Trimming at V came to 2 bases and at J to 8 bases, leaving 4 bases not matched to a gene. CDR1 MNHNS and CDR2 SASEGT come from the germline V gene. This CDR3 region has 15 residues. As handled by the study authors: How many nucleated cells were present was estimated from reference gene primer amplification. The data were produced by immunoSEQ multiplex PCR, yet TCRdb's version contains in-frame clones alone and is incomplete. The DNA gave D and trimming, while V, J and clone size come from that table. The sample lists 200,000 to 250,000 clones, approximately 90% occurring once. This TCR was sampled from a man in his fifties with acute or convalescent COVID-19. The chain has TRBV6-1 and TRBJ2-1; 12 nucleotides match TRBD1. Material for sequencing was peripheral blood. The CDR3 DNA reads TGTGCCAGCAGTGAATCGGGACAGGGGGCGTATGAGCAGTTCTTC. The encoded protein is CASSESGQGAYEQFF.